These 9 T cell receptor beta chains originate from one sample sequenced in a study of T cell responses to AZD1222 COVID-19 vaccine. Sequenced by immunoSEQ multiplex PCR; TCRdb stores in-frame clones only, minus some. Found here are tens of thousands of clones, approximately 91% of them singletons; the top ten hold 2% to 2.5%. The sample in question was peripheral blood, obtained on day 0 of AZD1222 vaccination. All receptors derive from an adult in good health.

The chain is built from TRBV11-2 and TRBJ1-1; D unresolved. CDR1 is SGHAT and CDR2 is FQNNGV in the germline V gene. The CDR3 runs to 12 residues. Trimming shortened V by 5 bases and J by 9 bases, and 13 bases separated the two germline ends. CDR3 DNA sequence: TGTGCCAGCAGCCCAGAAACACTGAAAGCTTTCTTT. It yields the protein CASSPETLKAFF.

This clone was picked up a small number of times. The chain has TRBV27 and TRBJ1-2; D gene uncertain. From germline, CDR1 is MNHEY and CDR2 SMNVEV (reference sequence). CDR3 length: 13 amino acids. Between the trimmed V and J ends, which lost 6 bases and 8 bases, there was a span of 16 bases. The CDR3 region has the DNA TGTGCCAGCAGCCCGCGGCGAAATGTGGGCTACACCTTC. This codes for CASSPRRNVGYTF.

The table lists this clone with a few counts. At one of its ends the junction is not consistent with the germline gene, which may arise from a read error. The CDR3 protein is CASNRQATPLF. The CDR3 bases are TGTGCCAGCAATAGACAGGCCACCCCACTCTTC. The V call is TRBV2, the J call TRBJ2-1; weak D call: TRBD1 (6 bases). The CDR3 is made up of 11 amino acids. The germline CDR1 and CDR2 sequences are SNHLY and FYNNEI.

The V call is TRBV19, the J call TRBJ1-6; D perhaps matches TRBD1 (5 bases). V dropped 5 bases and J dropped 5 bases, with 7 bases sitting between them. Germline V gives CDR1 LNHDA, CDR2 SQIVND (reference sequence). CDR3 length: 13 amino acids. CDR3 DNA sequence: TGTGCCAGTAGTTGGGGGAATAATTCACCCCTCCACTTT. Protein product: CASSWGNNSPLHF.

The chain carries TRBV27 and TRBJ2-1; D unclear. The V end was cut by 3 bases, the J end by 0 bases, with 9 bases between. This CDR3 region has 15 residues. Germline lookup yields CDR1 MNHEY and CDR2 SMNVEV (reference sequence). CDR3 in DNA: TGTGCCAGCAGTTTTTCGCAGAGCTCCTACAATGAGCAGTTCTTC. This encodes CASSFSQSSYNEQFF.

V usage is TRBV25-1 and J usage is TRBJ1-1; TRBD1 agrees at 7 bases. The V gene's germline CDR1 is MGHDK and CDR2 SYGVNS. V shed 3 bases and J 7 bases; nucleotides not matched to a gene: 11. The CDR3 is 15 residues long. The CDR3 is CASSDSDRESSEAFF. The CDR3 DNA reads as TGTGCCAGCAGTGATTCAGACAGGGAGAGTAGTGAAGCTTTCTTT.

The CDR3 loop is CASSFGQGGYNEQFF. CDR3 in DNA: TGCGCCAGCAGCTTCGGACAGGGAGGGTACAATGAGCAGTTCTTC. This sequence joins TRBV5-1 and TRBJ2-1; TRBD1 is a possible D gene (8 bases). CDR1 and CDR2 from the germline V gene are SGHRS and YFSETQ. This CDR3 spans 15 amino acids. Trimming pared 2 bases from V and 4 bases from J, leaving 13 bases between.

This sequence joins TRBV29-1 and TRBJ1-1; 9 bases map to TRBD1. Per germline, CDR1 SQVTM and CDR2 ANQGSEA. CDR3 size: 11 residues. J was trimmed by 11 bases and V by 2 bases; bases with no gene match: 3. The CDR3 nucleotides read TGCAGCGTTGAAATTGACAGGGGGGCTTTCTTT. Translation: CSVEIDRGAFF.

The chain combines TRBV7-9 with TRBJ1-1, with 9 bases lining up with TRBD1. Germline V CDR1 and CDR2: SEHNR, FQNEAQ (reference sequence). J gave up 6 bases and V 2 bases, and 7 bases lay outside the gene matches. There are 15 residues in the CDR3. CDR3 nucleotides: TGTGCCAGCAGCTTAACGGACAGGGGTCGGGCTGAAGCTTTCTTT. Amino acid sequence: CASSLTDRGRAEAFF.